This is a list of T cell receptor beta chains from one sample in a study of cytomegalovirus exposure and HLA in healthy donors. Here immunoSEQ multiplex PCR was the method, and the copy in TCRdb shows in-frame clones only, minus some. The table includes hundreds of thousands of clones, around 89% detected once. Sequenced sample: PBMCs. The receptors were sampled from a woman under 30 in good health and CMV-seronegative. The CDR3 runs from the conserved cysteine through the conserved F or W. D genes are given only for firm matches. Rows give clone size only sometimes, using once, few, many, or a class for an expanded clone.

>TRBV7-9|16|TRBD2|NA|TRBJ2-1
CASSLSAGGPYNEQFF
TGTGCCAGCAGCTTATCAGCGGGAGGGCCCTACAATGAGCAGTTCTTC
>TRBV2|14|NA|NA|TRBJ1-2
CANRAPTANYGYTF
TGTGCCAACAGGGCCCCAACCGCTAACTATGGCTACACCTTC
>TRBV4-3|17|NA|NA|TRBJ2-1
CASSQAPGWEAYNEQFF
TGCGCCAGCAGCCAAGCTCCGGGGTGGGAAGCTTACAATGAGCAGTTCTTC
>TRBV30|17|NA|NA|TRBJ1-5
CAWSEPGRRASNQPQHF
TGTGCCTGGAGTGAACCGGGGAGGAGGGCTAGCAATCAGCCCCAGCATTTT
>TRBV19|17|NA|NA|TRBJ2-1
CASSIARAQGLYNEQFF
TGTGCCAGTAGTATAGCCCGGGCGCAGGGGTTATACAATGAGCAGTTCTTC
>TRBV11-2|16|TRBD2|once|TRBJ2-1
CASSLGPGLRYNEQFF
TGTGCCAGCAGCTTAGGGCCGGGACTAAGATACAATGAGCAGTTCTTC
>TRBV9|12|NA|NA|TRBJ2-3
CASSGAGYTQYF
TGTGCCAGCAGCGGCGCGGGGTATACGCAGTATTTT
>TRBV15|14|NA|NA|TRBJ2-2
CATSSGEDTGELFF
TGTGCCACCAGCAGCGGCGAGGACACCGGGGAGCTGTTTTTT
>TRBV7-2|14|NA|NA|TRBJ1-2
CASSPRRGNYGYTF
TGTGCCAGCAGCCCCCGCAGGGGCAACTATGGCTACACCTTC
>TRBV10-3|11|TRBD2|NA|TRBJ2-1
CARPGLAEQFF
TGTGCCAGACCGGGACTAGCTGAGCAGTTCTTC
>TRBV4-3|16|TRBD2|few|TRBJ2-2
CASSPGLAGPTGELFF
TGCGCCAGCAGCCCGGGACTAGCGGGACCTACCGGGGAGCTGTTTTTT
>TRBV5-1|14|TRBD1|NA|TRBJ2-7
CASSYSGGSYEQYF
TGCGCCAGCAGCTACTCAGGGGGCTCCTACGAGCAGTACTTC
>TRBV9|15|NA|NA|TRBJ1-6
CASSVGTLGNSPLHF
TGTGCCAGCAGCGTAGGGACACTCGGTAATTCACCCCTCCACTTT
>TRBV6-1|12|NA|NA|TRBJ2-7
CASTEYSYEQYF
TGTGCCAGCACCGAGTACTCCTACGAGCAGTACTTC
>TRBV11-2|17|NA|NA|TRBJ2-2
CASSFTFGTYDTGELFF
TGTGCCAGCAGCTTTACTTTCGGGACTTACGACACCGGGGAGCTGTTTTTT
>TRBV9|15|NA|NA|TRBJ2-7
CASSVEQGRGIEQYF
TGTGCCAGCAGCGTGGAACAGGGAAGAGGAATAGAGCAGTACTTC
>TRBV7-9|12|NA|NA|TRBJ1-1
CASKGLATEAFF
TGTGCCAGCAAAGGACTGGCCACTGAAGCTTTCTTT
>TRBV10-2|15|NA|once|TRBJ1-2
CASSPSLRSTYGYTF
TGCGCCAGCAGTCCCTCGTTGAGGAGTACTTATGGCTACACCTTC
>TRBV7-7|18|TRBD2|NA|TRBJ2-1
CASSAIISGGGVGNEQFF
TGTGCCAGCAGCGCTATAATCAGCGGGGGGGGAGTTGGGAATGAGCAGTTCTTC
>TRBV11-3|17|NA|NA|TRBJ2-1
CASSLGLLAGRNNEQFF
TGTGCCAGCAGCTTAGGATTGCTGGCAGGGCGCAACAATGAGCAGTTCTTC
>TRBV5-4|12|NA|NA|TRBJ1-2
CASSLDYYSYTF
TGTGCCAGCAGCTTGGATTACTATAGCTACACCTTC
>TRBV7-9|14|NA|NA|TRBJ2-4
CASSPETNRDIQYF
TGTGCCAGCAGCCCTGAGACGAATCGGGACATTCAGTACTTC
>TRBV27|16|TRBD1|NA|TRBJ2-7
CASSGGWTGRPYEQYF
TGTGCCAGCAGTGGAGGATGGACAGGACGACCCTACGAGCAGTACTTC
>TRBV7-9|14|NA|NA|TRBJ2-5
CASSLSPTEETQYF
TGTGCCAGCAGCTTATCACCAACGGAAGAGACCCAGTACTTC
>TRBV5-6|13|NA|NA|TRBJ2-7
CASSSDRFYEQYF
TGTGCCAGCAGCTCGGACAGATTCTACGAGCAGTACTTC
>TRBV27|17|NA|NA|TRBJ1-6
CASSSLMSGGGDSPLHF
TGTGCCAGCAGTTCCCTGATGTCCGGGGGGGGCGATTCACCCCTCCACTTT
>TRBV19|15|TRBD2|NA|TRBJ2-1
CASSILPTSVNEQFF
TGTGCCAGTAGTATATTGCCGACTAGCGTGAATGAGCAGTTCTTC
>TRBV2|15|NA|NA|TRBJ2-1
CASSPAGASYNEQFF
TGTGCCAGCAGCCCGGCGGGGGCTTCCTACAATGAGCAGTTCTTC
>TRBV11-2|14|NA|NA|TRBJ1-2
CASSLVQEFYGYTF
TGTGCCAGCAGCTTAGTACAGGAATTCTATGGCTACACCTTC
>TRBV2|13|NA|NA|TRBJ1-4
CASSGAGGGKLFF
TGTGCCAGCAGTGGGGCCGGTGGTGGAAAACTGTTTTTT
>TRBV27|19|TRBD2|NA|TRBJ2-5
CASTDDYSGGALVQETQYF
TGTGCCAGCACCGATGACTATAGCGGGGGGGCATTAGTCCAAGAGACCCAGTACTTC
>TRBV6-5|15|TRBD1|NA|TRBJ1-1
CASSQITGGIGEAFF
TGTGCCAGCAGTCAAATAACAGGGGGCATTGGGGAAGCTTTCTTT
>TRBV6-1|13|NA|once|TRBJ1-2
CASSELTGYGYTF
TGTGCCAGCAGTGAACTAACGGGGTATGGCTACACCTTC
>TRBV7-2|13|TRBD1|NA|TRBJ1-1
CASSLGRQGEAFF
TGTGCCAGCAGCTTAGGAAGACAGGGCGAAGCTTTCTTT
>TRBV19|14|NA|NA|TRBJ2-1
CASSTLASYNEQFF
TGTGCCAGTTCCACTCTAGCGTCCTACAATGAGCAGTTCTTC
>TRBV4-3|14|NA|NA|TRBJ1-2
CASSQETRAYGYTF
TGCGCCAGCAGCCAAGAAACCAGGGCCTATGGCTACACCTTC
>TRBV4-1|13|NA|NA|TRBJ1-1
CASSQDPNTEAFF
TGCGCCAGCAGCCAAGACCCTAACACTGAAGCTTTCTTT
>TRBV7-2|14|TRBD1|few|TRBJ2-5
CASSPGQRQETQYF
TGTGCCAGCAGTCCGGGACAGAGACAAGAGACCCAGTACTTC
>TRBV19|14|NA|NA|TRBJ2-7
CASSIDRGSYEQYF
TGTGCCAGTAGTATAGACAGGGGATCCTACGAGCAGTACTTC
>TRBV7-9|14|TRBD1|NA|TRBJ1-1
CASSSQGAKTEAFF
TGTGCCAGCAGCTCACAGGGGGCGAAGACTGAAGCTTTCTTT
>TRBV14|16|TRBD2|once|TRBJ2-3
CASSQLAGEHTDTQYF
TGTGCCAGCAGCCAGCTAGCGGGAGAACACACAGATACGCAGTATTTT
>TRBV5-1|12|NA|NA|TRBJ1-1
CASRGDTREAFF
TGCGCCAGCAGAGGAGATACAAGAGAAGCTTTCTTT
>TRBV6-6|14|TRBD2|NA|TRBJ2-2
CASSRLADTGELFF
TGTGCCAGCAGTAGACTAGCGGACACCGGGGAGCTGTTTTTT
>TRBV10-1|14|TRBD1|NA|TRBJ2-7
CASSDGQGPYEQYF
TGCGCCAGCAGTGATGGACAGGGACCGTACGAGCAGTACTTC
>TRBV2|17|TRBD1|NA|TRBJ1-1
CASSGRGREGKDTEAFF
TGTGCCAGCAGTGGCAGGGGGCGCGAGGGAAAGGACACTGAAGCTTTCTTT
>TRBV30|17|TRBD2|NA|TRBJ2-1
CAWSVLSGLAGENEQFF
TGTGCCTGGAGTGTACTATCAGGACTAGCGGGAGAAAATGAGCAGTTCTTC
>TRBV4-3|13|NA|NA|TRBJ2-7
CASSREPVYEQYF
TGCGCCAGCAGCCGAGAGCCAGTCTACGAGCAGTACTTC
>TRBV11-2|16|NA|NA|TRBJ1-1
CASSYQRGGMNTEAFF
TGTGCCAGCAGCTACCAACGGGGTGGCATGAACACTGAAGCTTTCTTT
>TRBV27|18|NA|NA|TRBJ2-6
CASSLSSMVHSGANVLTF
TGTGCCAGCAGTTTATCGTCTATGGTGCACTCTGGGGCCAACGTCCTGACTTTC
>TRBV6-5|15|TRBD1|NA|TRBJ1-3
CASSPPPGQGARPYF
TGTGCCAGCAGCCCACCACCGGGACAGGGGGCGCGACCGTATTTT
>TRBV6-1|13|NA|few|TRBJ2-7
CASSETSHYEQYF
TGTGCCAGCAGTGAGACAAGCCACTACGAGCAGTACTTC
>TRBV12-2|16|NA|NA|TRBJ1-4
CASRLGFGQGGEKLFF
TGTGCAAGTCGCTTAGGTTTTGGTCAGGGAGGTGAAAAACTGTTTTTT
>TRBV5-1|15|TRBD2|NA|TRBJ2-1
CASSLASGTYNEQFF
TGCGCCAGCAGCTTGGCTAGCGGCACATACAATGAGCAGTTCTTC
>TRBV11-2|15|NA|NA|TRBJ2-3
CASSLNGRFTDTQYF
TGTGCCAGCAGCTTAAACGGGAGATTCACAGATACGCAGTATTTT